This record looks at one T cell receptor (beta chain) sequence and its context. Sequenced by immunoSEQ multiplex PCR; TCRdb stores in-frame clones only, minus some. The table has some 95,000 clones, more than 85% seen once; the top ten hold roughly 0.8%. V shed 7 bases and J shed 5 bases, with 9 bases lying between them. The CDR3 loop spans 12 amino acids. The V gene's germline CDR1 is SEHNR and CDR2 FQNEAQ (reference sequence). This entry belongs to a study of OX40 agonist ivuxolimab in advanced cancers. This TCR was recovered from an adult with an advanced solid tumor such as melanoma, head and neck, liver or kidney cancer. This chain connects TRBV7-9 to TRBJ2-1; D is ambiguous. Sequences were derived from CD4+ or CD8+ T cells sorted from blood, sampled in a trial of the OX40 agonist ivuxolimab. DNA for the CDR3: TGTGCCAGCACCCGAGAGGACAATGAGCAGTTCTTC. This gives the protein CASTREDNEQFF.